These 9 T cell receptor beta chains were all obtained from the same sample, sequenced in a study of blood T cell repertoires in COVID-19. Here immunoSEQ multiplex PCR was the method, and the copy in TCRdb shows in-frame clones only, minus some. The sample has under 300,000 clones; around 89% are singletons. The source material was peripheral blood. Every receptor here comes from a woman in her thirties or forties with acute or convalescent COVID-19.

This clone appeared a single time. The chain links TRBV5-1 to TRBJ1-1; D is ambiguous. Germline assignment: CDR1 SGHRS and CDR2 YFSETQ. The CDR3 covers 11 residues. Trimming removed 0 bases at V and 10 bases at J, with 7 bases between. Written as DNA, the CDR3 is TGCGCCAGCAGCTTGGACAACAGAGCTTTCTTT. Translating it yields CASSLDNRAFF.

V usage is TRBV5-6 and J usage is TRBJ1-1; 9 bases match TRBD1. The trim removed 4 bases at V and 0 bases at J, leaving 7 bases unmatched. Germline V gives CDR1 SGHDT, CDR2 YYEEEE. CDR3 length equals 16 residues. In DNA form, the CDR3 reads TGTGCCAGCAGCGCCGGGACAGGGATTATGAACACTGAAGCTTTCTTT. The encoded protein is CASSAGTGIMNTEAFF.

The V call is TRBV29-1, the J call TRBJ1-2; tentatively, D is TRBD1 (6 bases). Germline lookup yields CDR1 SQVTM and CDR2 ANQGSEA. This CDR3 region has 15 residues. DNA of the CDR3: TGCAGTGAGAGCCATGTCGGGACAAACGCCGGTGGCTACACCTTC. The encoded protein is CSESHVGTNAGGYTF. The whole variable domain, remainder taken from reference TRBV29-1 and TRBJ1-2, is SAVISQKPSRDICQRGTSLTIQCQVDSQVTMMFWYRQQPGQSLTLIATANQGSEATYESGFVIDKFPISRPNLTFSTLTVSNMSPEDSSIYLCSESHVGTNAGGYTFGSGTRLTVV.

This clone was observed a few times. The J gene is TRBJ1-5, the V gene TRBV5-1; D remains ambiguous. The V gene lost 1 base and the J gene lost 3 bases, with 11 bases spanning the gap. There are 15 residues in the CDR3. CDR1 and CDR2 (germline): SGHRS, YFSETQ. CDR3 nucleotide sequence: TGCGCCAGCAGCTTGAACGGCGCGGACAATCAGCCCCAGCATTTT. Encoded protein: CASSLNGADNQPQHF.

The chain has TRBV29-1 and TRBJ1-2, with TRBD1 matching over 7 bases. This CDR3 has 18 residues. From germline, CDR1 is SQVTM and CDR2 ANQGSEA. J was trimmed by 2 bases and V by 4 bases; bases with no gene match: 19. CDR3 in amino acids: CSVAHTDGQAHWNYGYTF. DNA of the CDR3: TGCAGCGTTGCCCACACCGACGGACAGGCCCATTGGAACTATGGCTACACCTTC.

CDR3 loop: CASSLNRGYEQYV. Here the CDR3 DNA reads TGTGCCAGCAGTTTAAACAGGGGTTACGAGCAGTACGTC. The chain couples TRBV12-3 or TRBV12-4 to TRBJ2-7; 7 bases align to TRBD1. The CDR3 consists of 13 residues. V lost 2 bases and J lost 4; bases outside the gene matches: 2.

The rearrangement uses TRBV19 and TRBJ2-3, with 10 bases matching TRBD2. V trimming: 6 bases; J trimming: 0 bases; junction bases outside the gene matches: 3. CDR3 length equals 15 residues. Germline V gene data show CDR1 as LNHDA and CDR2 as SQIVND (reference sequence). The CDR3 DNA is TGTGCCAGTAGACTAGCGGGGCCTAGCACAGATACGCAGTATTTT. Its protein product is CASRLAGPSTDTQYF.

The chain joins TRBV6-5 to TRBJ1-2, with D hard to call. Germline V gene lookup returns CDR1 MNHEY and CDR2 SVGAGI. The CDR3 covers 12 residues. V was shortened by 0 bases and J by 4 bases, with 3 bases between the two germline ends. CDR3 sequence: CASSYSSYGYTF. The CDR3 nucleotides are TGTGCCAGCAGTTACTCTAGCTATGGCTACACCTTC.

The genes are TRBV19 and TRBJ2-6, with TRBD1 matching 11 bases. Germline V gives CDR1 LNHDA, CDR2 SQIVND (reference sequence). The CDR3 is 18 amino acids. The V and J ends lost 1 base and 1 base, in that order; junction bases with no gene match: 3. The CDR3 here is CASSIVDRGRSGANVLTF. CDR3 DNA sequence: TGTGCCAGTAGTATAGTGGACAGGGGGCGATCTGGGGCCAACGTCCTGACTTTC.